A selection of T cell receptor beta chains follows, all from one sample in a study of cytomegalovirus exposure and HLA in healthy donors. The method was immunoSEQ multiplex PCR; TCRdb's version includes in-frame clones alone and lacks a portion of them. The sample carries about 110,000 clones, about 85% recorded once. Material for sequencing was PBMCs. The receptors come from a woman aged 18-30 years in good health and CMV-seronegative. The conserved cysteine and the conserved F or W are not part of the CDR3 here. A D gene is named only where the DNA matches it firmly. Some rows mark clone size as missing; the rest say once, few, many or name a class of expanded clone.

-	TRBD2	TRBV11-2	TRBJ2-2	ASSLPTSVELF
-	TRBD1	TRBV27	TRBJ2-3	ASSDTGQGTDTQY
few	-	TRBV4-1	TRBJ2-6	ASSQVPSRAIFPTGANVLT
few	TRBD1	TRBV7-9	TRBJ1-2	ASSLEQGSGYT
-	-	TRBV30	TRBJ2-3	ACGGANTDTQY
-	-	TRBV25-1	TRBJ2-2	ASSDRVYTGELF
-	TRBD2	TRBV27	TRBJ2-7	ASSRGGSYEQY
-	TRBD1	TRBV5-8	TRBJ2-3	ASRRDRATLTDTQY
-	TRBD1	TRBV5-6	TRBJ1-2	ASSLGATGASGQYGYT
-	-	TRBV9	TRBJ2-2	ASNLSGRELF
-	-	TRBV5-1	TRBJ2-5	ASSLGARETQY
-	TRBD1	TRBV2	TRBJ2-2	ASSFILGQVLTGELF
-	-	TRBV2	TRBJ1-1	ASRAGGTEAF
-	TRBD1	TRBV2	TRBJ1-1	ASSEEGAVNTEAF
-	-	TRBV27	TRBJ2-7	ASSFAGEQY
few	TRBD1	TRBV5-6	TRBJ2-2	ASSAGTGVNTGELF
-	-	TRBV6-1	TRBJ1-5	ASSESRAIQPQH
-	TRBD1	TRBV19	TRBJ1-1	ASSIYFGQGKSEAF
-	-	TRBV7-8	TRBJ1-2	ASSLRAGANYGYT
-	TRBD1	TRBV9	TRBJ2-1	ASSARTGGYAEQF
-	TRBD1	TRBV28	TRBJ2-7	ASTGTGGAYEQY
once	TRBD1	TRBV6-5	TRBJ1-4	ASSSYRGSGEKLF
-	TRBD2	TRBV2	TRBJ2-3	ASSTRTSGGSVSTDTQY
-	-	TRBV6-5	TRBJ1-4	ASSPQGGKLF
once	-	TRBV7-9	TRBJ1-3	ASSFAGSGNTIY
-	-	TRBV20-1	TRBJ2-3	SAGVEGTQY
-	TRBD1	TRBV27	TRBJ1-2	ASTPGGGQLYGYT
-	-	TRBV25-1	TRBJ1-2	ASSEGQYYGYT
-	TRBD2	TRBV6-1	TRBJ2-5	ASTEGLEVSAQY
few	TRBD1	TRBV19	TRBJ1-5	ATTGTAFSPQH
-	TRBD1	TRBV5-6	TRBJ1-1	ASSGETGGYNTEAF
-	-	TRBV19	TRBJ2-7	ASSTIQGSSYEQY
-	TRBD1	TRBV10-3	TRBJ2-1	AISDGTGDDEQF
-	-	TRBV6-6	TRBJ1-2	ASTTIEQGWYGYT
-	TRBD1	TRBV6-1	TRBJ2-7	ASSKRTGVGYEQY
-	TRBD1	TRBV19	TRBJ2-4	ATCPGQGLSSAKNIQY
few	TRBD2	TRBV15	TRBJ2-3	ATSRVRGAGGDTQY
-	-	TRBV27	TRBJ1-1	ASSLLGGEGTEAF
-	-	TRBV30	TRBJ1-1	AWSVLRQVHTEAF